Listed below are T cell receptor beta chains from one sample, sequenced in a study of T-cell reconstitution after alpha-beta-depleted transplantation in children. TCRdb ran MiXCR on the PCR reads and lists one entry per CDR3 protein. Here the sample spans 200,000 to 300,000 distinct CDR3 sequences, under 9.5% being singletons. The source was PBMCs, mostly from graft donor cells, collected 180 days after TCRalphabeta/CD19-depleted stem cell transplant. Receptors were obtained from a male patient younger than 18 who had a stem cell transplant for acute lymphoblastic leukemia, so the T cells may come from the graft donor. Each CDR3 is given with its conserved first and last residue. Each record gives: clone size, J gene, V gene, D gene, CDR3 DNA, CDR3 protein. A D gene is named only where the DNA matches it firmly. Part of the rows lack a size; the others show once, few, many or a class for expanded clones.

>many|TRBJ2-1|TRBV11-2|TRBD2
TGTGCCAGCAAAGCTAGCGGGAGCGATGAGCAGTTCTTC
CASKASGSDEQFF
>few|TRBJ2-1|TRBV18|NA
TGTGCCAGCTCACCATTTGGAACACGCTACAATGAGCAGTTCTTC
CASSPFGTRYNEQFF
>many|TRBJ2-1|TRBV2|NA
TGTGCCAGCAGTGAGTCCCAGCGGAGAAACAATGAGCAGTTCTTC
CASSESQRRNNEQFF
>many|TRBJ2-5|TRBV2|NA
TGTGCCAGCAGGGGTCCAGAGACCCAGTACTTC
CASRGPETQYF
>many|TRBJ2-5|TRBV7-2|TRBD2
TGTGCCAGCAGCTTAGGGGCGGGGGACCAAGAGACCCAGTACTTC
CASSLGAGDQETQYF
>many|TRBJ1-6|TRBV7-2|NA
TGTGCCAGCAGCCTGGGGAGCAGGGCGGAGAGACCCCTCCACTTT
CASSLGSRAERPLHF
>many|TRBJ2-3|TRBV27|NA
TGTGCCAGCGGTCCAGGGACCGCAGATACGCAGTATTTT
CASGPGTADTQYF
>many|TRBJ2-7|TRBV18|TRBD1
TGTGCCAGCTCACTAGAGACAGGGGGAACCTACGAGCAGTACTTC
CASSLETGGTYEQYF
>many|TRBJ1-1|TRBV12-3/TRBV12-4|TRBD1
TGTGCCAGCAGTTTTGGGGGGACAGGGAGGAACACTGAAGCTTTCTTT
CASSFGGTGRNTEAFF
>few|TRBJ2-7|TRBV6-2/TRBV6-3|NA
TGTGCCAGCAGTCTACTCGGGACGGACAGCTCCTACGAGCAGTACTTC
CASSLLGTDSSYEQYF
>many|TRBJ1-4|TRBV2|NA
TGTGCCAGCACCCGACGTGCTAATGAAAAACTGTTTTTT
CASTRRANEKLFF
>many|TRBJ2-5|TRBV29-1|NA
TGCAGCGCTGCTAGACACTCACTTGGCAAAGAGACCCAGTACTTC
CSAARHSLGKETQYF
>many|TRBJ2-7|TRBV6-5|TRBD2
TGTGCCAGCAGTTACGAGGCTAGCGGGAGCGAGCAGTACTTC
CASSYEASGSEQYF
>many|TRBJ2-7|TRBV20-1|TRBD1
TGCAGTGCTAGTAGGCAGGGGGCGCTGGCCTACGAGCAGTACTTC
CSASRQGALAYEQYF
>many|TRBJ1-1|TRBV29-1|NA
TGCAGCGTTGAGCTCGGGAGGGGGGGGGAGACTGAAGCTTTCTTT
CSVELGRGGETEAFF
>many|TRBJ2-5|TRBV28|NA
TGTGCCAGCAGAGCGGGCCTTCAAGAGACCCAGTACTTC
CASRAGLQETQYF
>NA|TRBJ1-1|TRBV11-2|NA
TGTGCCAGCAGCCCCACGGGGGGATGGGGGAAGCAGGATAGCGGCACTGAAGCTTTCTTT
CASSPTGGWGKQDSGTEAFF
>many|TRBJ2-7|TRBV20-1|NA
TGCAGTGCTAGAGGGCCCGGCGGGATCTCCTACGAGCAGTACTTC
CSARGPGGISYEQYF
>many|TRBJ2-7|TRBV20-1|NA
TGCAGTGCGGGAAGACAGGCACTAGCTTCCGAGCAGTACTTC
CSAGRQALASEQYF
>many|TRBJ2-7|TRBV7-2|NA
TGTGCCAGCAGCAAAGGGGGGTCGGCCGACGAGCAGTACTTC
CASSKGGSADEQYF
>many|TRBJ2-7|TRBV7-3|NA
TGTGCCAGCAGCTTAATTTCGGGGGAACACGAGCAGTACTTC
CASSLISGEHEQYF
>few|TRBJ2-3|TRBV4-3|TRBD2
TGCGCCAGCAGCCTGACTAGCGGGGGATCAGATACGCAGTATTTT
CASSLTSGGSDTQYF
>few|TRBJ2-3|TRBV28|NA
TGTGCCAGCAGTGTACCTTTAGCGGCGAGCACAGATACGCAGTATTTT
CASSVPLAASTDTQYF
>many|TRBJ2-1|TRBV4-1|TRBD2
TGCGCCAGCAGCCTGGGGGGGGAGAATGAGCAGTTCTTC
CASSLGGENEQFF
>many|TRBJ2-5|TRBV4-2|TRBD1
TGTGCCAGCAGCCTGGGACAGGGGGAAGAGACCCAGTACTTC
CASSLGQGEETQYF
>many|TRBJ2-1|TRBV4-3|TRBD2
TGCGCCAGCAGCCAAGATTATCGGAGACTAGCGTTCAATGAGCAGTTCTTC
CASSQDYRRLAFNEQFF
>many|TRBJ2-2|TRBV20-1|TRBD2
TGCAGTGCCACTGCCGGGACTAGGGTGAACACCGGGGAGCTGTTTTTT
CSATAGTRVNTGELFF
>many|TRBJ2-7|TRBV5-1|NA
TGCGCCAGCAGCATAACAGGGCCCTACGAGCAGTACTTC
CASSITGPYEQYF
>many|TRBJ2-7|TRBV7-9|NA
TGTGCCAGCAGCTCCCGCTACGAGCAGTACTTC
CASSSRYEQYF
>few|TRBJ2-4|TRBV6-4|TRBD2
TGTGCCAGCAGTCACCAGACTAGCGGGGGGGGACTAGCCAAAAACATTCAGTACTTC
CASSHQTSGGGLAKNIQYF